This entry describes one T cell receptor (beta chain). Its recognized antigen is unknown. No base quality values were provided; no much bigger clone lies one nucleotide off. The treatment or condition tag for this specimen amounts to: allogeneic hematopoietic cell transplantation with graft depleted of TCRalphabeta T cells and CD19 B cells. The transplant recipients were children given TCRalphabeta/CD19-depleted allogeneic hematopoietic cell grafts. The library relied on PCR. The data were produced on an Illumina HiSeq 2500. TCR libraries were prepared with molecular barcoding, using unique molecular identifiers to normalize TCRbeta repertoire quantification. In TCRdb, the public reads were trimmed at Q25 with fastp and aligned with MiXCR, with productive beta chains retained. Rows with a matching CDR3 protein are joined into one entry that keeps the most common DNA and genes. The sample records approximately 300,000 distinct CDR3 sequences, 6% to 10% of which are singletons. Around 9.8% of the sample is in the top ten clones.

Spanning cysteine to phenylalanine, the CDR3 consists of 15 amino acids. Left in the record is the CDR3 DNA by itself, 45 bases read in frame from the first base. V sheds 2 bases and J sheds 1 base, leaving 11 bases between their ends. Via the germline V gene, CDR1 is LGHNA and CDR2 YSLEER. This record belongs to a study of T-cell reconstitution after alpha-beta-depleted transplantation in children (dated by TCRdb to about 2016). With respect to the entire study: Using TCR repertoire profiling, the study followed T-cell immune reconstitution in a quantitative way in children after TCRalphabeta/CD19-depleted allogeneic hematopoietic cell transplantation.

Broad study findings and their caveats: The frequencies of hyperexpanded clones fell over the following months, and after one year, T-cell counts and TCRbeta diversity were mostly attributed to newly produced T cells. About two months after transplant, the apparently early recovery of alphabetaT-cell counts reportedly depended on just several hundred clones that had expanded rapidly and came from non-depleted graft cells. In some patients, the high TCRbeta diversity seen at day 60 was put down to recipient T cells and intrathymic progenitors that had survived conditioning.

Sample: peripheral blood, taken 360 days after TCRalphabeta/CD19-depleted stem cell transplant. The clonotype comes from a female patient aged 2 to 10 who had a stem cell transplant for Fanconi anemia, so the T cells may come from the graft donor. This receptor chain uses TRBV4-3 and TRBJ1-1, with no confidently assigned D gene. The bases read TGCGCCAGCAGCCAATCCAAGGCGGGGAACACTGAAGCTTTCTTT. The encoded protein is CASSQSKAGNTEAFF.